Here is one TCR beta chain with its context. The sample belongs to a study of blood T cell repertoires in COVID-19. Clones were read by immunoSEQ multiplex PCR, and TCRdb kept only the in-frame ones, dropping some. The profile shows hundreds of thousands of clones, 88% of them singletons. Sequences were obtained from peripheral blood. The TCR comes from a woman between 65 and 79 years old with COVID-19, enrolled during active disease.

CDR3 in amino acids: CASSFGHPSGNTIYF. The CDR3 DNA reads as TGTGCCAGCAGCTTCGGACATCCTTCTGGAAACACCATATATTTT. The rearrangement uses TRBV7-4 and TRBJ1-3; D possibly corresponds to TRBD1 (5 bases). Germline V CDR1 and CDR2: SGHVT, SQSDAQ. V was clipped by 3 bases and J by 1 base, with 10 bases between them. CDR3 length equals 15 residues. Full variable domain (outside the CDR3, taken from reference TRBV7-4 and TRBJ1-3): GAGVSQSPRYKVAKRGRDVALRCDSISGHVTLYWYRQTLGQGSEVLTYSQSDAQRDKSGRPSGRFSAERPERSVSTLKIQRTEQGDSAVYLCASSFGHPSGNTIYFGEGSWLTVV.